This entry lists 18 T cell receptor beta chains sequenced from one sample in a study of T cells after yellow fever vaccination. TCRdb analysed the 5' RACE reads with MiXCR anew, one entry per CDR3 protein. The table shows 500,000 to 650,000 distinct CDR3 sequences, with 9% to 15% occurring only once. Material: PBMCs, obtained on the day of the yellow fever booster vaccination. The source of these receptors is a young man who received the YFV17D yellow fever vaccine.

This clonotype was seen a handful of times. The chain is built from TRBV28 and TRBJ2-7, with 7 bases matching TRBD1. The CDR3 runs 14 residues. Germline trimming cut 8 bases from V and 4 bases from J; bases unmatched to any gene: 11. Germline V lookup: CDR1 MDHEN, CDR2 SYDVKM. CDR3 sequence (DNA): TGTGCCAGCCGTGAAGGACAGGAGATATACGAGCAGTACTTC. Translated, it gives CASREGQEIYEQYF. Based on the CDR3 plus reference TRBV28 and TRBJ2-7, the full variable domain is DVKVTQSSRYLVKRTGEKVFLECVQDMDHENMFWYRQDPGLGLRLIYFSYDVKMKEKGDIPEGYSVSREKKERFSLILESASTNQTSMYLCASREGQEIYEQYFGPGTRLTVT.

The rearrangement uses TRBV4-3 and TRBJ1-1; perhaps TRBD1 as D (5 bases). Germline V gene lookup returns CDR1 LGHNA and CDR2 YSLEER. Trimming left V 0 bases short and J 8 bases short, with 16 bases between. The CDR3 sequence is 15 residues long. The CDR3 loop reads CASSQDTGRGSEAFF. CDR3 in DNA: TGCGCCAGCAGCCAAGATACAGGCCGAGGGTCAGAAGCTTTCTTT.

CDR3 protein: CASSSRELPDTQYF. DNA of the CDR3: TGCGCCAGCAGCTCGCGGGAGCTCCCAGATACGCAGTATTTT. This sequence joins TRBV5-1 and TRBJ2-3; 7 nucleotides line up with TRBD2. CDR1 is SGHRS, CDR2 YFSETQ, per germline. J gave up 4 bases and V 3 bases, and 5 bases lay outside the gene matches. This CDR3 region has 14 residues.

This clonotype was observed a handful of times. This chain connects TRBV29-1 to TRBJ2-1; TRBD2 matches 7 bases. The CDR3 has 15 residues. CDR1 is SQVTM, CDR2 ANQGSEA, per germline. The junction had 12 bases not matched to a gene; V was cut back by 6 bases and J by 4 bases. For the CDR3, the DNA is TGCAGCGTGATACCGAGCGGGACCGCATACAATGAGCAGTTCTTC. Protein: CSVIPSGTAYNEQFF.

The chain recombines TRBV7-2 with TRBJ2-7, with 8 bases lining up with TRBD2. Unmatched junction bases numbered 12, after V lost 5 bases and J lost 3 bases. The CDR3 totals 16 residues. Germline lookup yields CDR1 SGHTA and CDR2 FQGNSA. In DNA, the CDR3 is TGTGCCAGCAGCAACCGCGGGACTAGGGAGTTCTACGAGCAGTACTTC. As protein: CASSNRGTREFYEQYF. Combining the CDR3 with reference TRBV7-2 and TRBJ2-7 gives the whole variable domain GAGVSQSPSNKVTEKGKDVELRCDPISGHTALYWYRQSLGQGLEFLIYFQGNSAPDKSGLPSDRFSAERTGGSVSTLTIQRTQQEDSAVYLCASSNRGTREFYEQYFGPGTRLTVT.

The chain uses TRBV6-2 or TRBV6-3 and TRBJ2-2; 8 bases agree with TRBD2. CDR3 length equals 14 residues. Germline V gene lookup returns CDR1 MNHEY and CDR2 SVGEGT. V trimming: 7 bases; J trimming: 5 bases; junction bases outside the gene matches: 6. The DNA for the CDR3 is TGTGCCAGCACAGACTCTAGCGGGACCGGGGAGCTGTTTTTT. Its protein is CASTDSSGTGELFF.

This clonotype was detected a few times. The rearrangement joins TRBV7-2 to TRBJ2-7; D remains unclear. Trimming cost V 0 bases and J 13 bases, with 16 bases left between them. The CDR3 spans 13 residues. Germline V gene lookup returns CDR1 SGHTA and CDR2 FQGNSA. This CDR3 is CASSLALPPRIYF. CDR3 nucleotide sequence: TGTGCCAGCAGCTTAGCCCTCCCCCCCCGTATCTACTTC.

This clonotype came up a few times. The chain is built from TRBV5-1 and TRBJ2-7, with 8 bases fitting TRBD2. V dropped 0 bases and J dropped 5; count of bases not matched to a gene: 7. The CDR3 is 15 amino acids. The germline CDR1 and CDR2 sequences are SGHRS and YFSETQ. In DNA, the CDR3 is TGCGCCAGCAGCTTGGTGGCAGCGGGAGTACACGAGCAGTACTTC. This translates into CASSLVAAGVHEQYF.

The sample holds many counts of this clonotype. This could be a read error, since a much larger clone is one nucleotide away. V and J are TRBV18 and TRBJ2-7; no reliable D call. CDR1 is KGHSH and CDR2 is LQKENI in the germline V gene. The CDR3 spans 11 residues. The CDR3 DNA is TGTGCCAGCAGCCTCTCCAACGAGCAGTACTTC. Encoded protein: CASSLSNEQYF.

In its sample, this clonotype was seen a few times. This chain connects TRBV6-2 or TRBV6-3 to TRBJ1-2; D unresolved. The CDR3 is made up of 11 amino acids. Deletions cut 1 base from V and 7 bases from J, with 4 bases between. The germline V gene encodes CDR1 MNHEY and CDR2 SVGEGT. CDR3 protein: CASSYLRGYTF. The DNA of the CDR3 is TGTGCCAGCAGTTACTTACGTGGCTACACCTTC.

As concerns this clonotype: The junction and the germline gene differ at one end; a read error may be behind it. The genes are TRBV5-4 and TRBJ2-1; 7 nucleotides agree with TRBD2. Germline V gives CDR1 SGHNT, CDR2 YYREEE (reference sequence). The CDR3 contains 16 residues. The CDR3 nucleotides read TGTGCCAGCAGTTTGGGCGGGCTAGCGGATTACAATGAGCAGTTCTTC. It codes for CASSLGGLADYNEQFF.

The chain recombines TRBV7-2 with TRBJ2-2; D uncertain. Germline CDR1 and CDR2: SGHTA and FQGNSA. Trimming cost V 1 base and J 6 bases, with 6 bases left between them. The CDR3 loop spans 13 amino acids. Written as DNA, the CDR3 is TGTGCCAGCAGCTTAGTATCCCCCGGGGAGCTGTTTTTT. This codes for CASSLVSPGELFF.

The chain carries TRBV6-4 and TRBJ2-1; the D is unclear. Trimming left V 2 bases short and J 10 bases short, with 9 bases between. The length of the CDR3 is 12 residues. Germline CDR1 and CDR2: MRHNA and SNTAGT. The CDR3 reads CASSDGRVEQFF. In DNA, the CDR3 is TGTGCCAGCAGTGACGGTAGGGTCGAGCAGTTCTTC.

The chain recombines TRBV5-1 with TRBJ2-1; D call uncertain. V lost 0 bases, J lost 9 bases, and 7 bases lay in between. The CDR3 is 12 amino acids. Looked up from germline, CDR1 is SGHRS and CDR2 is YFSETQ. CDR3 sequence (DNA): TGCGCCAGCAGCTTGGAGGGCCGTGAGCAGTTCTTC. It yields the protein CASSLEGREQFF.

This chain links TRBV7-2 with TRBJ2-3; 7 bases are shared with TRBD2. The CDR3 has 14 amino acids. V lost 5 bases to trimming and J lost 1 base; unmatched junction nucleotides: 3. CDR1 SGHTA and CDR2 FQGNSA come from the germline V gene. The DNA for the CDR3 is TGTGCCAGCAGCAGGGACTATCGCACAGATACGCAGTATTTT. The encoded protein is CASSRDYRTDTQYF.

The CDR3 coding sequence is TGTGCCAGCAGCGCGACTAATGAGCAGTTCTTC. The encoded protein is CASSATNEQFF. The chain is built from TRBV7-2 and TRBJ2-1; D is unresolved. Trimming left V 5 bases short and J 7 bases short, with 6 bases between. CDR3 length: 11 residues. CDR1 and CDR2 (germline): SGHTA, FQGNSA.

The chain uses TRBV18 and TRBJ1-1; D is perhaps TRBD1 (6 bases). This CDR3 comprises 14 residues. CDR1 is KGHSH and CDR2 is LQKENI in the germline V gene. V shed 1 base and J shed 4 bases, with 10 bases lying between them. CDR3 nucleotide sequence: TGTGCCAGCTCACCACTCGGGGACACCACTGAAGCTTTCTTT. This codes for CASSPLGDTTEAFF.

The chain is built from TRBV19 and TRBJ2-5; 8 nucleotides line up with TRBD1. The CDR3 covers 16 residues. J lost 5 bases, V lost 1 base, and 9 bases had no gene match. In germline, CDR1 is LNHDA, CDR2 SQIVND (reference sequence). The CDR3 loop reads CASSIVPGQAIETQYF. CDR3 DNA: TGTGCCAGTAGTATAGTCCCGGGACAGGCCATTGAGACCCAGTACTTC.